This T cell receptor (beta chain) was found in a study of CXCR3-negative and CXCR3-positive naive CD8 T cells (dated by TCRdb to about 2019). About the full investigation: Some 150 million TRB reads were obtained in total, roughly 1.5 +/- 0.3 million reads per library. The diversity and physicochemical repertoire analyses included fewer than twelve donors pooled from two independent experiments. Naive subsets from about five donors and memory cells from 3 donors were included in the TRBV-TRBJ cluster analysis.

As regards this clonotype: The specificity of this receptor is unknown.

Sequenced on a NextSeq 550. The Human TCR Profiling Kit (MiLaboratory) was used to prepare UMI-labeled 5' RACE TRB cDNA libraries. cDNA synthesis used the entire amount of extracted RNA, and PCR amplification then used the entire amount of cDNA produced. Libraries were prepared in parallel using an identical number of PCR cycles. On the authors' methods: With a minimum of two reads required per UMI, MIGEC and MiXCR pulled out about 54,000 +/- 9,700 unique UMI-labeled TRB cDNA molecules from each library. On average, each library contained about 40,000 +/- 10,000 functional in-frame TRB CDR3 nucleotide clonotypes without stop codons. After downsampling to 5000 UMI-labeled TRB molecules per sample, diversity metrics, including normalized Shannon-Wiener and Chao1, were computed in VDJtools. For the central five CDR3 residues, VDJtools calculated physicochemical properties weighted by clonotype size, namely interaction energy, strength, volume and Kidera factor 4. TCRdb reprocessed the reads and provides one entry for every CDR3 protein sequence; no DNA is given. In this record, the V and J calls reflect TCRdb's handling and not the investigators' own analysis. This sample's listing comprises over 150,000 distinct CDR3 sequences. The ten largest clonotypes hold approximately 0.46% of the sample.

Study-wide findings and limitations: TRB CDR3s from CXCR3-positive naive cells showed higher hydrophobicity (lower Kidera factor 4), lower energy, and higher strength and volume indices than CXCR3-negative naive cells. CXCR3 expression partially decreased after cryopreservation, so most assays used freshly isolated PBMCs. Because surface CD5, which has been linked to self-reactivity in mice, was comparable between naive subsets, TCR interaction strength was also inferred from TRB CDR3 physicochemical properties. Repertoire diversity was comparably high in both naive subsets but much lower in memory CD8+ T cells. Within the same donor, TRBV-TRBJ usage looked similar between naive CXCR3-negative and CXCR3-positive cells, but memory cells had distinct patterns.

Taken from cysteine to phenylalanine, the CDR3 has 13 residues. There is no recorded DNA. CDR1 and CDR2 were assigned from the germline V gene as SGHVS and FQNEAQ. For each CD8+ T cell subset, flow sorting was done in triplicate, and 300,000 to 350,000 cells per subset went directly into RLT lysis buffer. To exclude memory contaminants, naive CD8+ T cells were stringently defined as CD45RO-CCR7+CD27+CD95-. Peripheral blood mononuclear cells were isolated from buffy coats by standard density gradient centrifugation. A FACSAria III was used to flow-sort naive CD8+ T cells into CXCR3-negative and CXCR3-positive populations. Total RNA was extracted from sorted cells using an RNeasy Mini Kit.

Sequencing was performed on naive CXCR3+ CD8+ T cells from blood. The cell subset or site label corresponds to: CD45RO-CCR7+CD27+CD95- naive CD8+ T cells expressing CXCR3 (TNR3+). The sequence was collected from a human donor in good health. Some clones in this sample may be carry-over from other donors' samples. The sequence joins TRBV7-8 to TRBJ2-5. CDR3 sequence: CASSPDLGETQYF.